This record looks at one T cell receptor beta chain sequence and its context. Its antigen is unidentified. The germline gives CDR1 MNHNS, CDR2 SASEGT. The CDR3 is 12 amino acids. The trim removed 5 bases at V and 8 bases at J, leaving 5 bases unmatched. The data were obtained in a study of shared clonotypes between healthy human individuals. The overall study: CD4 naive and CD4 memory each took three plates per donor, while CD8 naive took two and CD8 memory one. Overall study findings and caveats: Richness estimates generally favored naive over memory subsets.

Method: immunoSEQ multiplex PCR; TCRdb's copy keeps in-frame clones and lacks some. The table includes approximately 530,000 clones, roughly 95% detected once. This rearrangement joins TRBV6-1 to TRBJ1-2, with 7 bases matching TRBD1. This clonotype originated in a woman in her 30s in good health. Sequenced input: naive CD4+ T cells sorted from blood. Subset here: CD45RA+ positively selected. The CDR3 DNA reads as TGTGCCAGCAGTCAGACAGGGTACGGCTACACCTTC. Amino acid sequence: CASSQTGYGYTF.